This T cell receptor beta chain was recovered during a study of T cell repertoires in cytomegalovirus infection. A remark on this clonotype: Antigen: not known.

Trimming took 5 bases from V and 2 from J; bases not matched to a gene: 4. CDR1 is SGHVT, CDR2 SQSDAQ, per germline. There are 15 residues in the CDR3. TCRdb reprocessed the reads with MiXCR, giving one entry per CDR3 protein. The sample carries fewer than 1,000,000 distinct CDR3 sequences, approximately 31% recorded once. The chain couples TRBV7-4 to TRBJ2-7, with 12 bases fitting TRBD1. This specimen was cultured CD8+ T cells from PBMCs, taken from culture after CMV antigen stimulation. The sequence derives from a human donor in good health (CMV status not recorded). Some clones in this sample may be carry-over from other donors' samples. CDR3 in DNA: TGTGCCAGCAGCAATGGGACAGGGGGCGCCTACGAGCAGTACTTC. Its translation: CASSNGTGGAYEQYF.